This TCR beta chain was identified in a study of shared clonotypes between healthy human individuals. General study points: Limited genetic and exposure-history diversity came from having few donors.

Genomic DNA from each subset was divided evenly over several immunoSEQ plates. Sorted-subset replicate PCRs used roughly 180 ng DNA, some 30,000 T cell genomes. TCRdb keeps only in-frame clones here, not all; method: immunoSEQ multiplex PCR. Altogether about 1.1 million clones are present, approximately 80% being singletons, with the ten largest covering 0.89%. Details on this clone: The antigen is not known. Other DNA sequences in this specimen translate into the identical CDR3.

The trim removed 2 bases at V and 5 bases at J, leaving 3 bases unmatched. Germline V gene sequence: CDR1 MDHEN, CDR2 SYDVKM. This CDR3 contains 14 residues. The rearrangement joins TRBV28 to TRBJ2-3; 8 nucleotides align to TRBD2. This TCR derives from a man younger than 35 in good health. Some clones in this sample may be carry-over from other donors' samples. Sequencing was performed on memory CD4+ T cells from PBMCs. The sample's subset: CD45RA-negative fraction. CDR3 bases: TGTGCCAGCAGTTTAGGGCTAGCGGGAGATACGCAGTATTTT. As protein: CASSLGLAGDTQYF. Full variable domain (remainder filled in from reference TRBV28 and TRBJ2-3): DVKVTQSSRYLVKRTGEKVFLECVQDMDHENMFWYRQDPGLGLRLIYFSYDVKMKEKGDIPEGYSVSREKKERFSLILESASTNQTSMYLCASSLGLAGDTQYFGPGTRLTVL.